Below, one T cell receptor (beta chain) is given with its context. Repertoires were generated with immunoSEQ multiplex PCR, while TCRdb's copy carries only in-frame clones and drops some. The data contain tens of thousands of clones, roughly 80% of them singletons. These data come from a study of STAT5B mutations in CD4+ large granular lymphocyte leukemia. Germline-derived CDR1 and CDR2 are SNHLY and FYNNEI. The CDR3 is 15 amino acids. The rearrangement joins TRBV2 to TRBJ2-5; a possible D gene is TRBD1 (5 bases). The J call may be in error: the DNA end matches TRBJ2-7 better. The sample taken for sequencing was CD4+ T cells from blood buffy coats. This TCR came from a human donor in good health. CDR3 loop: CASSGPTVISYEQYF. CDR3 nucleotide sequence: TGTGCCAGCAGTGGCCCGACAGTTATCTCCTACGAGCAGTACTTC.